The text below deals with one T cell receptor (beta chain). What it binds is not known. The source of the sample is a study of T-cell reconstitution after alpha-beta-depleted transplantation in children. This CDR3 has 14 residues. With 4 bases clipped from V and 2 bases from J, the junction kept 4 bases outside the gene matches. CDR1 and CDR2 (germline): SGHAT, FQNNGV. Study-level points and caveats: Approximately two months post-transplant, alpha-beta T cells reportedly originated from several hundred expanded graft clones.

TCRbeta library construction was performed incorporating unique molecular identifiers. TCRdb re-analysed the PCR reads in MiXCR, keeping a single row per CDR3 protein. The data contain approximately 980,000 distinct CDR3 sequences, less than 30% of them singletons. This sequence was found in a boy younger than two who had a stem cell transplant for SCID, so the T cells may come from the graft donor. J is TRBJ2-7 and V is TRBV11-2, with 8 bases that match TRBD1. This specimen was PBMCs, mostly from graft donor cells, taken 360 days after TCRalphabeta/CD19-depleted stem cell transplant. CDR3 residues: CASSYIQGAYEQYF. The CDR3 coding sequence is TGTGCCAGCAGCTACATACAGGGGGCCTACGAGCAGTACTTC.